A single sample gave rise to the 32 T cell receptor beta chains below, sequenced in a study of T cell responses to AZD1222 COVID-19 vaccine (dated by TCRdb to the early 2020s). Explained via the paper, the time point label denotes: about 28 days (+/-7) after the second vaccine dose. The library was obtained by the immunoSEQ multiplex PCR assay. TCRdb re-hosts the immuneACCESS table, in-frame sequences only. Its copies lack some clones; in the studies checked, an unresolved V gene accounts for under half of them, and the cause for the rest is not known. The sample table holds approximately 150,000 clones, of which 80% to 95% were seen once. Roughly 2% of the sample is in the top ten clones. The material sequenced was peripheral blood, taken 28 days after the second AZD1222 dose. These receptors originate from an adult who received the AZD1222 COVID-19 vaccine.

This sequence joins TRBV6-5 and TRBJ1-1, with D hard to call. Germline loops: CDR1 MNHEY, CDR2 SVGAGI. This CDR3 is 13 amino acids long. Trimming shortened V by 8 bases and J by 1 base, and 11 bases separated the two germline ends. The CDR3 sequence: CASLLSWNTEAFF. The CDR3 DNA reads TGTGCCAGCTTACTATCATGGAACACTGAAGCTTTCTTT.

The chain couples TRBV18 to TRBJ1-1, with 7 bases aligning to TRBD1. Germline V gene sequence: CDR1 KGHSH, CDR2 LQKENI. The CDR3 has 16 residues. V trimming: 2 bases; J trimming: 1 base; junction bases outside the gene matches: 7. The CDR3 region is CASSPWGGGANTEAFF. The CDR3 DNA follows: TGTGCCAGCTCACCATGGGGAGGGGGCGCGAACACTGAAGCTTTCTTT.

This chain links TRBV28 with TRBJ1-1, with a possible D match to TRBD1 (5 bases). Germline assignment: CDR1 MDHEN and CDR2 SYDVKM. This CDR3 region has 16 residues. The germline V and J ends were trimmed by 6 bases and 4 bases, with 21 bases remaining between them. The CDR3 coding sequence is TGTGCCAGCAGCCCCCCCGGGGCGCCGGGATTCACTGAAGCTTTCTTT. It encodes CASSPPGAPGFTEAFF. Filled out from reference TRBV28 and TRBJ1-1, the complete variable domain reads DVKVTQSSRYLVKRTGEKVFLECVQDMDHENMFWYRQDPGLGLRLIYFSYDVKMKEKGDIPEGYSVSREKKERFSLILESASTNQTSMYLCASSPPGAPGFTEAFFGQGTRLTVV.

V and J are TRBV14 and TRBJ2-2, with 7 bases matching TRBD1. This CDR3 has 15 amino acids. CDR1 is SGHDN, CDR2 FVKESK, per germline. The ends lost 2 bases at V and 1 base at J; junction bases unmatched: 1. The CDR3 coding sequence is TGTGCCAGCAGCCAATACAGGGGGAACACCGGGGAGCTGTTTTTT. Its translation: CASSQYRGNTGELFF.

This chain links TRBV7-9 with TRBJ1-2; 8 bases match TRBD1. The germline V gene encodes CDR1 SEHNR and CDR2 FQNEAQ (reference sequence). There are 15 residues in the CDR3. V lost 5 bases, J lost 4 bases, and 9 bases stayed unmatched. In nucleotides, the CDR3 is TGTGCCAGCAGCCCGCCCGGGACAGGTGGCTATGGCTACACCTTC. Its protein is CASSPPGTGGYGYTF.

V usage is TRBV21-1 and J usage is TRBJ2-7. TRBV21-1 corresponds to a pseudogene. The CDR3 spans 10 residues. This chain's CDR3 is CASSIRQQYV. The CDR3, as DNA: TGTGCCAGCAGCATACGGCAACAGTACGTC.

The chain is built from TRBV11-2 and TRBJ2-1, with TRBD1 identical over 8 bases. From germline, CDR1 is SGHAT and CDR2 FQNNGV. The J segment lost 7 bases and the V segment lost 5 bases, leaving 13 bases of the junction unmatched. CDR3 length equals 16 residues. Written as DNA, the CDR3 is TGTGCCAGCAGCCTCGGTACAGGGGGTATCTTAAATGAGCAGTTCTTC. It encodes CASSLGTGGILNEQFF.

This chain uses TRBV11-3 with TRBJ1-1; 7 positions agree with TRBD1. The CDR3 is 14 residues long. Trimming cost V 6 bases and J 4 bases; bases outside gene matches: 8. Per germline, CDR1 SGHNT and CDR2 YENEEA. CDR3 coding DNA: TGTGCCAGCAGACCAAACAGGGGCGGCACTGAAGCTTTCTTT. This gives the protein CASRPNRGGTEAFF.

Here the CDR3 reads CASGVAGGPGQETQYF. The CDR3 nucleotides are TGTGCCAGCGGAGTAGCGGGAGGGCCGGGGCAAGAGACCCAGTACTTC. This rearrangement joins TRBV11-3 to TRBJ2-5; 11 bases fit TRBD2. V trimming: 8 bases; J trimming: 2 bases; junction bases outside the gene matches: 10. This CDR3 contains 16 residues. Looked up from germline, CDR1 is SGHNT and CDR2 is YENEEA.

J is TRBJ2-3 and V is TRBV27, with D hard to call. V was pared by 3 bases and J by 5 bases, with 3 bases between. The germline V gene has CDR1 MNHEY and CDR2 SMNVEV (reference sequence). The CDR3 totals 11 residues. In DNA form, the CDR3 reads TGTGCCAGCAGTTTTGGAGATACGCAGTATTTT. This gives the protein CASSFGDTQYF.

V gene TRBV2 combines with J gene TRBJ2-1; 10 nucleotides align to TRBD1. V lost 9 bases to trimming and J lost 3 bases; unmatched junction nucleotides: 2. This CDR3 contains 13 residues. CDR1 SNHLY and CDR2 FYNNEI come from the germline V gene. The CDR3 DNA follows: TGTGCCAGTCGGACAGGGGGCTACAATGAGCAGTTCTTC. This gives the protein CASRTGGYNEQFF.

V and J are TRBV6-1 and TRBJ2-2, with TRBD2 as a possible D gene (5 bases). The V and J ends lost 0 bases and 3 bases respectively, with 5 bases between them. The CDR3 sequence is 14 residues long. The germline gives CDR1 MNHNS, CDR2 SASEGT. The chain's CDR3 is CASSEAADTGELFF. The CDR3 DNA reads TGTGCCAGCAGTGAAGCAGCGGACACCGGGGAGCTGTTTTTT.

The gene calls are TRBV6-5 and TRBJ1-4; D not resolved. The CDR3 has 15 residues. Germline CDR1 is MNHEY and CDR2 is SVGAGI. V shed 0 bases and J shed 6 bases, with 11 bases lying between them. DNA of the CDR3: TGTGCCAGCAGTTACTCGTATAGGGAGGATGAAAAACTGTTTTTT. Translated, it gives CASSYSYREDEKLFF.

CDR3 sequence: CASSIDGGTGELFF. In DNA form, the CDR3 reads TGTGCCAGTAGTATTGATGGGGGAACGGGGGAGCTGTTTTTT. V is TRBV19 and J is TRBJ2-2; TRBD1 or TRBD2 may be the D gene (5 bases each). CDR3 size: 14 residues. With 3 bases removed from V and 8 bases from J, the gap between germline ends came to 13 bases. Germline V gives CDR1 LNHDA, CDR2 SQIVND (reference sequence).

The chain carries TRBV6-1 and TRBJ2-3; D remains unclear. The CDR3 sequence is 13 residues long. V dropped 7 bases and J dropped 0 bases, with 8 bases sitting between them. Germline values: CDR1 MNHNS, CDR2 SASEGT. The CDR3 is CASKGYSTDTQYF. The CDR3 DNA is TGTGCCAGCAAAGGGTATAGCACAGATACGCAGTATTTT.

A single count supports this clone. This chain's CDR3 is CASSHSQGGAEAFF. CDR3 in DNA: TGCGCCAGCAGCCACTCACAGGGCGGGGCTGAAGCTTTCTTT. The chain joins TRBV4-1 to TRBJ1-1, with D maybe TRBD1 (6 bases). The CDR3 runs to 14 residues. Germline V lookup: CDR1 MGHRA, CDR2 YSYEKL. The V end lost 3 bases, the J end lost 6 bases, and 14 bases lay between the germline ends.

The chain recombines TRBV15 with TRBJ2-3; D remains ambiguous. The CDR3 sequence is 15 residues long. The germline gives CDR1 LNHNV, CDR2 YYDKDF (reference sequence). V was trimmed by 5 bases and J by 6 bases, leaving 18 bases between them. The CDR3 coding sequence is TGTGCCACCAGCCTCGCGGCAGGTTTGGGTGATACGCAGTATTTT. The encoded protein is CATSLAAGLGDTQYF. The full variable domain, with the rest looked up from reference TRBV15 and TRBJ2-3, is DAMVIQNPRYQVTQFGKPVTLSCSQTLNHNVMYWYQQKSSQAPKLLFHYYDKDFNNEADTPDNFQSRRPNTSFCFLDIRSPGLGDTAMYLCATSLAAGLGDTQYFGPGTRLTVL.

The J gene is TRBJ1-2, the V gene TRBV3-1 (or the pseudogene TRBV3-2); a weak D match, TRBD1 (5 bases). This CDR3 is 14 amino acids long. V lost 4 bases and J 3 bases, leaving 12 bases between the germline ends. Germline lookup yields CDR1 LGHDT and CDR2 YNNKEL (reference sequence). The CDR3: CASSRDGLHYGYTF. In nucleotides, the CDR3 is TGTGCCAGCAGCCGGGACGGCCTTCACTATGGCTACACCTTC.

This chain links TRBV7-2 with TRBJ1-2; TRBD1 is a possible D gene (6 bases). Germline CDR1 is SGHTA and CDR2 is FQGNSA. The length of the CDR3 is 14 residues. V was pared by 6 bases and J by 4 bases, with 15 bases between. CDR3 sequence reads: CASREPGQVYGYTF. The CDR3 DNA follows: TGTGCCAGCAGAGAACCGGGACAAGTCTATGGCTACACCTTC.

The chain has TRBV9 and TRBJ2-1, with D tentatively TRBD2 (6 bases). V was shortened by 4 bases and J by 9 bases, with 17 bases between the two germline ends. The CDR3 covers 14 residues. CDR1 is SGDLS and CDR2 is YYNGEE in the germline V gene. The CDR3 DNA reads TGTGCCAGCAGCCCCCCTCCGGGAGCGGGTGAGCAGTTCTTC. Encoded protein: CASSPPPGAGEQFF.

V gene TRBV6-1 combines with J gene TRBJ1-5, with 8 bases that match TRBD1. V was pared by 4 bases and J by 0 bases, with 11 bases of the junction left unmatched. CDR3 size: 18 residues. Per germline, CDR1 MNHNS and CDR2 SASEGT. CDR3 coding DNA: TGTGCCAGCAGTGTGGGAGACAGGGGCCCTTATAGCAATCAGCCCCAGCATTTT. It codes for CASSVGDRGPYSNQPQHF.

This chain links TRBV2 with TRBJ1-5; D is possibly TRBD1 (5 bases). V lost 2 bases to trimming and J lost 4 bases, with 9 bases between them. Germline V gene data show CDR1 as SNHLY and CDR2 as FYNNEI. CDR3 length: 14 amino acids. CDR3 sequence: CASSERQLNQPQHF. The CDR3, as DNA: TGTGCCAGCAGTGAACGACAGCTAAATCAGCCCCAGCATTTT.

This chain joins TRBV9 and TRBJ2-1, with 13 bases fitting TRBD2. The germline CDR1 and CDR2 sequences are SGDLS and YYNGEE. The CDR3 runs 16 residues. V trimming: 4 bases; J trimming: 10 bases; junction bases outside the gene matches: 11. CDR3 nucleotides: TGTGCCAGCAGCCCCCATGTGGGACTAGCGGGGAGGGAGCAGTTCTTC. It encodes CASSPHVGLAGREQFF.

This sequence joins TRBV9 and TRBJ1-1, with D perhaps TRBD1 (6 bases). The CDR3 has 12 amino acids. Per germline, CDR1 SGDLS and CDR2 YYNGEE. V lost 4 bases and J 8 bases, leaving 12 bases between the germline ends. DNA for the CDR3: TGTGCCAGCAGCCGCGACGGGACAGAAGCTTTCTTT. Translated, it gives CASSRDGTEAFF.

This chain connects TRBV7-9 to TRBJ2-5; D unresolved. CDR1 and CDR2 from the germline V gene are SEHNR and FQNEAQ (reference sequence). The CDR3 runs to 15 residues. V lost 1 base to trimming and J lost 1 base, with 10 bases between them. The CDR3 DNA sequence: TGTGCCAGCAGCTTAGATCTAGTAGTCCAAGAGACCCAGTACTTC. It is translated as CASSLDLVVQETQYF. Full variable domain (missing parts from reference TRBV7-9 and TRBJ2-5): DTGVSQNPRHKITKRGQNVTFRCDPISEHNRLYWYRQTLGQGPEFLTYFQNEAQLEKSRLLSDRFSAERPKGSFSTLEIQRTEQGDSAMYLCASSLDLVVQETQYFGPGTRLLVL.

The chain is built from TRBV9 and TRBJ1-2; 7 bases line up with TRBD1. Trimming at V came to 2 bases and at J to 3 bases, leaving 4 bases not matched to a gene. The CDR3 consists of 14 residues. Germline assignment: CDR1 SGDLS and CDR2 YYNGEE. For the CDR3, the DNA is TGTGCCAGCAGCGTCAACAGGGGCCACTATGGCTACACCTTC. Translating gives CASSVNRGHYGYTF.

The chain joins TRBV11-3 to TRBJ2-5; the D gene could be TRBD1 or TRBD2 (6 bases each). Trimming shortened V by 1 base and J by 3 bases, and 12 bases separated the two germline ends. Germline V CDR1 and CDR2: SGHNT, YENEEA. This CDR3 comprises 15 residues. Here the CDR3 reads CASSLVGGGKETQYF. In DNA form, the CDR3 reads TGTGCCAGCAGCTTAGTTGGAGGGGGGAAAGAGACCCAGTACTTC.

In its sample, this clone was seen a few times. CDR3 residues: CASSLSQDGYTF. DNA for the CDR3: TGTGCCAGCTCACTAAGTCAGGATGGCTACACCTTC. The rearrangement joins TRBV18 to TRBJ1-2; the D is unclear. CDR1 KGHSH and CDR2 LQKENI come from the germline V gene. The CDR3 length is 12 residues. V was cut by 4 bases and J by 6 bases, with 9 bases left in between.

This clone was detected a few times. The chain is built from TRBV19 and TRBJ2-1, with 14 bases lining up with TRBD2. The V gene's germline CDR1 is LNHDA and CDR2 SQIVND (reference sequence). Trimming at V came to 4 bases and at J to 9 bases, leaving 5 bases not matched to a gene. There are 15 residues in the CDR3. The chain's CDR3 is CASSTGTSGRSEQFF. Written as DNA, the CDR3 is TGTGCCAGTAGTACCGGGACTAGCGGGAGAAGTGAGCAGTTCTTC.

The chain links TRBV5-1 to TRBJ1-1; tentative D call: TRBD1 (5 bases). Germline loops: CDR1 SGHRS, CDR2 YFSETQ. The CDR3 has 11 amino acids. V was cut by 3 bases and J by 14 bases, with 14 bases left in between. The CDR3 sequence is CASSYDSLSFF. The CDR3 DNA reads as TGCGCCAGCAGCTACGACAGCTTGTCATTCTTT.

The rearrangement uses TRBV27 and TRBJ1-6; 7 bases are a match to TRBD1. CDR3 length: 18 amino acids. Germline V gene data show CDR1 as MNHEY and CDR2 as SMNVEV (reference sequence). The V segment lost 3 bases and the J segment 6 bases; nucleotides outside the gene matches: 14. The CDR3 nucleotides read TGTGCCAGCAGTTTTCAATTTACCGCCGGGACAGTTAATTCACCCCTCCACTTT. It encodes CASSFQFTAGTVNSPLHF.

The chain uses TRBV24-1 and TRBJ2-1; D tentatively fits TRBD1 or TRBD2 (5 bases each). V gave up 3 bases and J gave up 0 bases, with 20 bases separating them. CDR1 and CDR2 (germline): KGHDR, SFDVKD. The CDR3 runs 19 residues. Here the CDR3 DNA reads TGTGCCACCAGTGATCTAACCTCTGGGGGAAAGAGCTCCTACAATGAGCAGTTCTTC. This encodes CATSDLTSGGKSSYNEQFF.